This T cell receptor (beta chain) was documented in a study of T cells after yellow fever vaccination. Trimming removed 3 bases from V and 7 bases from J, with 12 bases in between. The CDR3 sequence is 13 residues long. Study outcomes and limitations: CD4 and CD8 compartments shared a small share of clonotypes, likely from convergent recombination.

Universal primer sites and UMIs were introduced during 5'RACE template-switching synthesis of TCR cDNA. One entry per CDR3 protein, called by TCRdb with MiXCR from the 5' RACE reads. The repertoire has some 390,000 distinct CDR3 sequences, approximately 18% of them found once; the top ten carry roughly a sixth. On this clonotype itself: Its matching antigen is unknown.

V usage is TRBV12-3 or TRBV12-4 and J usage is TRBJ1-2; maybe TRBD1 (6 bases). The sequence came from a man aged 18 to 35 who received the YFV17D yellow fever vaccine. Here the sequenced sample was PBMCs, taken before the yellow fever booster vaccination. CDR3: CASSLGGEGGYTF. CDR3 nucleotides: TGTGCCAGCAGTTTGGGGGGCGAGGGTGGCTACACCTTC.